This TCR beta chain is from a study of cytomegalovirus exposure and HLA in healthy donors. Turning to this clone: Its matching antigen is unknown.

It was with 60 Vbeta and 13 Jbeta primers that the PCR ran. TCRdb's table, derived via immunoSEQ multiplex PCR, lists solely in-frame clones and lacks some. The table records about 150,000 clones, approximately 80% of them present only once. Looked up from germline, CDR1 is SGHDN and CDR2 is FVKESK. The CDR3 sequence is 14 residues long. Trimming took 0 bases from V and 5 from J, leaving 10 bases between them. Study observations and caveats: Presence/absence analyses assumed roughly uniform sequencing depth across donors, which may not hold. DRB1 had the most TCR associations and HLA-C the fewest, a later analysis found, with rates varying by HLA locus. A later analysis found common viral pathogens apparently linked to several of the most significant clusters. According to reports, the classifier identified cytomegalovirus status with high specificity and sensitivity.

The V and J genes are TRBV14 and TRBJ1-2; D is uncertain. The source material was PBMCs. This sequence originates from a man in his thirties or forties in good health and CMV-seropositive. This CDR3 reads CASSQEPRGYGYTF. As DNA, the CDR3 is TGTGCCAGCAGCCAAGAACCGCGGGGTTATGGCTACACCTTC.